This record looks at one T cell receptor (beta chain) sequence and its context. Its antigen is still unknown. Assay used: immunoSEQ multiplex PCR; TCRdb lists only in-frame clones, some missing. The sample lists more than 150,000 clones; about nine tenths were seen once. This sample was taken from a study of T cell responses to AZD1222 COVID-19 vaccine. J gave up 4 bases and V 5 bases, and 13 bases lay outside the gene matches. The germline CDR1 and CDR2 sequences are PRHDT and FYEKMQ (reference sequence). The CDR3 spans 17 residues. Whole-study findings and limits: Unmutated variant regions are reportedly targeted by nearly half of spike-specific TCRs. Only a handful of people who got AZD1222 tested seropositive at baseline. Donors were largely white British and mainly female; clonal diversity was possibly underestimated. Spike-specific TCR breadth and depth both grew after two AZD1222 doses.

The rearrangement links TRBV13 to TRBJ1-2; TRBD1 matches at 10 bases. This sequence originates from an adult who received the AZD1222 COVID-19 vaccine. The material was peripheral blood, obtained 28 days after the second AZD1222 dose. The CDR3 DNA follows: TGTGCCAGCAGCCCCAAACTATTGGGGACAGGGGTCTATGGCTACACCTTC. Protein product: CASSPKLLGTGVYGYTF.